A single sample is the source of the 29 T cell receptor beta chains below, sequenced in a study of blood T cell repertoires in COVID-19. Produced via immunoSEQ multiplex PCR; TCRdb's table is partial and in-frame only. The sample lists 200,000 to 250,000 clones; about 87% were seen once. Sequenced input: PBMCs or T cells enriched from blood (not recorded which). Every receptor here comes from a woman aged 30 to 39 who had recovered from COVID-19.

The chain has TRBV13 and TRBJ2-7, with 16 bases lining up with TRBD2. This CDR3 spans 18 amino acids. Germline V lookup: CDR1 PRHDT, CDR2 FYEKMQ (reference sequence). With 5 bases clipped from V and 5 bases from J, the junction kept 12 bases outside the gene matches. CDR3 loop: CASSSGTSGGAVGHEQYF. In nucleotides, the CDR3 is TGTGCCAGCAGCAGTGGGACTAGCGGGGGGGCGGTCGGGCACGAGCAGTACTTC.

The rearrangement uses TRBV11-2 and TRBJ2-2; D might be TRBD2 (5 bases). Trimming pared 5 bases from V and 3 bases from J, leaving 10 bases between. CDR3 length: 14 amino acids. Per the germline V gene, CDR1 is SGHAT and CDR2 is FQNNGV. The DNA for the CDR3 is TGTGCCAGCAGCCGCTCCGGGGACACCGGGGAGCTGTTTTTT. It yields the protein CASSRSGDTGELFF.

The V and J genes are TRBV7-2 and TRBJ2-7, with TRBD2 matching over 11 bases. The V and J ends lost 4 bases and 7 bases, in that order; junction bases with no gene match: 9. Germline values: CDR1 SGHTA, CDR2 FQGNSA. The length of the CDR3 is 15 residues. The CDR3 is CASSYNLAGGGEQYF. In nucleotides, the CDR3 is TGTGCCAGCAGCTACAACCTAGCGGGGGGAGGGGAGCAGTACTTC.

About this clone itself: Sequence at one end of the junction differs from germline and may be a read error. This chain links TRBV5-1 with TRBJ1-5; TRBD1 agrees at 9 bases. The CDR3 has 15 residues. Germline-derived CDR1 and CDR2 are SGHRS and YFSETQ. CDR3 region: CASGLGQGGNQPQHF. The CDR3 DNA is TGCGCCAGCGGCTTGGGACAGGGCGGCAATCAGCCCCAGCATTTT.

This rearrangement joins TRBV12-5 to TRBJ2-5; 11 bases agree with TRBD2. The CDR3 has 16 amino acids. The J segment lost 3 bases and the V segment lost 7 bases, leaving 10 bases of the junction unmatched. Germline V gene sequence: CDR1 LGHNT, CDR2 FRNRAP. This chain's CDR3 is CASAWELAGEKETQYF. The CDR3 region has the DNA TGTGCTAGTGCCTGGGAACTAGCGGGGGAGAAAGAGACCCAGTACTTC.

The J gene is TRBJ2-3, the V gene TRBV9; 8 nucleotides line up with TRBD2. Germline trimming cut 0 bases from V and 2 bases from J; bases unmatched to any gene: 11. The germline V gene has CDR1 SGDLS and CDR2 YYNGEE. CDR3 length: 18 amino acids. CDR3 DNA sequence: TGTGCCAGCAGCGTAGACGGCGGGGGGACCCCCTCCACAGATACGCAGTATTTT. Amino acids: CASSVDGGGTPSTDTQYF.

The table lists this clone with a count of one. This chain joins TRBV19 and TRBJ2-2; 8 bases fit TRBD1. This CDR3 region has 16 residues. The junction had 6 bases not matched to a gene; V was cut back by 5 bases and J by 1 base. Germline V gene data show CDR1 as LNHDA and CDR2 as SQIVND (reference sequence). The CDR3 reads CASSVRTGKNTGELFF. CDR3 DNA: TGTGCCAGTAGTGTTCGGACAGGGAAGAACACCGGGGAGCTGTTTTTT.

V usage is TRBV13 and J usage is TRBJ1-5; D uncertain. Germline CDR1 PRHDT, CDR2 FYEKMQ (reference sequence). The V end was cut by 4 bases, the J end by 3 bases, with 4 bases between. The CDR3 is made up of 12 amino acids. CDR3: CASSSFNQPQHF. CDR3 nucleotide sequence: TGTGCCAGCAGCTCCTTCAATCAGCCCCAGCATTTT. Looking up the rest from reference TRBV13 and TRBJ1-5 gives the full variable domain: AAGVIQSPRHLIKEKRETATLKCYPIPRHDTVYWYQQGPGQDPQFLISFYEKMQSDKGSIPDRFSAQQFSDYHSELNMSSLELGDSALYFCASSSFNQPQHFGDGTRLSIL.

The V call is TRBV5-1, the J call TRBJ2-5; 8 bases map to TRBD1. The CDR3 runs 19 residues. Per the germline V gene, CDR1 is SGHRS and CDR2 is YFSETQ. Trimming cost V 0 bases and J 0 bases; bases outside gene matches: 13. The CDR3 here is CASSLVRTQGVGYQETQYF. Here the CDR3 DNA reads TGCGCCAGCAGCTTGGTCCGGACACAGGGGGTGGGGTACCAAGAGACCCAGTACTTC.

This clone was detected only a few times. Written as DNA, the CDR3 is TGCGCCAGCAGCCAAGGACTAGAAGTCTACGAGCAGTACTTC. Amino acid sequence: CASSQGLEVYEQYF. The genes are TRBV4-3 and TRBJ2-7; TRBD2 might be the D (6 bases). The V and J ends lost 1 base and 3 bases respectively, with 10 bases between them. This CDR3 region has 14 residues. Per the germline V gene, CDR1 is LGHNA and CDR2 is YSLEER.

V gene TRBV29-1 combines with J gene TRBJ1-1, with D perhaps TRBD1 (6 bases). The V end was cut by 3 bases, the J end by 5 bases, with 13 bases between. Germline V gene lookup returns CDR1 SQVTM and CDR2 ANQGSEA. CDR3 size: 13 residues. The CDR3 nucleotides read TGCAGCGTTGAGAGTACAGGGCGGACTGAAGCTTTCTTT. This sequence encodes CSVESTGRTEAFF.

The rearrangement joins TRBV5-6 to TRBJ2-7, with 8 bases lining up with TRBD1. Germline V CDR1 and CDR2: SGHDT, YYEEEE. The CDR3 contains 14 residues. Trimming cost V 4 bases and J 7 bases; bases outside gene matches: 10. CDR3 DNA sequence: TGTGCCAGCAGCCACGGACAGGGAAATCGGGAGCAGTACTTC. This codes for CASSHGQGNREQYF.

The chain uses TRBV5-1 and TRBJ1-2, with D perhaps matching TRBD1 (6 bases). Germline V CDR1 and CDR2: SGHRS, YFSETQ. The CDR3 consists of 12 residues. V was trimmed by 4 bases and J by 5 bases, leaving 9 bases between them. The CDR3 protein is CASSATGYGYTF. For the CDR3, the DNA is TGCGCCAGCAGCGCGACAGGTTATGGCTACACCTTC. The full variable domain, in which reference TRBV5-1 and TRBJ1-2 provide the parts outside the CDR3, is KAGVTQTPRYLIKTRGQQVTLSCSPISGHRSVSWYQQTPGQGLQFLFEYFSETQRNKGNFPGRFSGRQFSNSRSEMNVSTLELGDSALYLCASSATGYGYTFGSGTRLTVV.

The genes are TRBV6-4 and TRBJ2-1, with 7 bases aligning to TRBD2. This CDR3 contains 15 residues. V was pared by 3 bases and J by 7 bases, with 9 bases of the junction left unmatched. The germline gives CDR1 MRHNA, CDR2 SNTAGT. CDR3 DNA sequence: TGTGCCAGCAGTGAACGAGCGGGGCTAAGGAATGAGCAGTTCTTC. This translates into CASSERAGLRNEQFF.

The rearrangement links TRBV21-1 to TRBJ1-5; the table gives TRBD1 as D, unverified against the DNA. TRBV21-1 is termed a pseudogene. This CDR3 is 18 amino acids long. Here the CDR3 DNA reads TGTGCCAGCAGCAACACCCCTCCCGGACAGGGGTCCGGTCAGCCCCAGCATTTT. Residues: CASSNTPPGQGSGQPQHF.

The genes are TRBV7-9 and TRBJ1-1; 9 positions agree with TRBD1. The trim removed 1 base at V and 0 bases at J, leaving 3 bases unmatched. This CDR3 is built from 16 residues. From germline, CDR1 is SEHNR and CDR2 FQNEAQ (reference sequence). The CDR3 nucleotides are TGTGCCAGCAGCTTAGGGGGACAGGGTTTGAACACTGAAGCTTTCTTT. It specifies CASSLGGQGLNTEAFF.

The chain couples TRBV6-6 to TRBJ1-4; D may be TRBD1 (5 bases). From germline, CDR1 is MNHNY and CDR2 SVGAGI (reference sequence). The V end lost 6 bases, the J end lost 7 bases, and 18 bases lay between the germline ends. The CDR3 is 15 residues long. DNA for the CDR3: TGTGCCAGCAGCCGAACGACAGATCTAGGTGAAAAACTGTTTTTT. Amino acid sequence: CASSRTTDLGEKLFF.

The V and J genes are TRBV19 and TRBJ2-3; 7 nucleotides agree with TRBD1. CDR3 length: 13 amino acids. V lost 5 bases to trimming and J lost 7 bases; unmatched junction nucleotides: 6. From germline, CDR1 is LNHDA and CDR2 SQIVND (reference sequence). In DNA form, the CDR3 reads TGTGCCAGTAGTTTCTACAGGGGTAATACGCAGTATTTT. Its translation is CASSFYRGNTQYF.

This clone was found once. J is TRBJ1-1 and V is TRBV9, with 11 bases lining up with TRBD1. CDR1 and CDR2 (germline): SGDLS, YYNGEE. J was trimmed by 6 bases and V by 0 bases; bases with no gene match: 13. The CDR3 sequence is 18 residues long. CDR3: CASSVGLGQGALNAEAFF. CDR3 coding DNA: TGTGCCAGCAGCGTAGGGCTCGGACAGGGGGCATTAAATGCTGAAGCTTTCTTT.

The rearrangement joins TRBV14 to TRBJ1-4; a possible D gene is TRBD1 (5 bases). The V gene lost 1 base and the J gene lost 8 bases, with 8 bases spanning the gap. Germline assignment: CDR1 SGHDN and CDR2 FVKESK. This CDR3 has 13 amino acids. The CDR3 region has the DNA TGTGCCAGCAGCCAAGTACGGGGGGAAAAACTGTTTTTT. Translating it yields CASSQVRGEKLFF.

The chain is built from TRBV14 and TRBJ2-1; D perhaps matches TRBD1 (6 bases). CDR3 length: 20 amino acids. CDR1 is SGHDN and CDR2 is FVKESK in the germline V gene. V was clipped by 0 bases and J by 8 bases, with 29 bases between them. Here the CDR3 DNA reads TGTGCCAGCAGCCAAGAGGGCAGGGGAGAGGTTTGGGAAAATCCTTATGAGCAGTTCTTC. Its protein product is CASSQEGRGEVWENPYEQFF.

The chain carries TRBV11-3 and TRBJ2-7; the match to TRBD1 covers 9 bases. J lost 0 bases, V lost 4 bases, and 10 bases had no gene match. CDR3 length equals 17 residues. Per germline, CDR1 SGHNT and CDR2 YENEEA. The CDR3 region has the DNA TGTGCCAGCAGCTACTCCTCCGGGACAGGGACCTCCTACGAGCAGTACTTC. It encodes CASSYSSGTGTSYEQYF. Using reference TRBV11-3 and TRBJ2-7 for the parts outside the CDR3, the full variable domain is EAGVVQSPRYKIIEKKQPVAFWCNPISGHNTLYWYLQNLGQGPELLIRYENEEAVDDSQLPKDRFSAERLKGVDSTLKIQPAELGDSAVYLCASSYSSGTGTSYEQYFGPGTRLTVT.

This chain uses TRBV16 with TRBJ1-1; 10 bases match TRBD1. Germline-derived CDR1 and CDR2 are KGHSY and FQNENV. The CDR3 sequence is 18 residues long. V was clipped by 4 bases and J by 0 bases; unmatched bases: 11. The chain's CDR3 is CASSRQGGTGVLNTEAFF. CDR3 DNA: TGTGCCAGCAGCCGACAGGGGGGGACAGGGGTCTTGAACACTGAAGCTTTCTTT. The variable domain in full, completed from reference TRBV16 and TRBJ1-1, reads GEEVAQTPKHLVRGEGQKAKLYCAPIKGHSYVFWYQQVLKNEFKFLISFQNENVFDETGMPKERFSAKCLPNSPCSLEIQATKLEDSAVYFCASSRQGGTGVLNTEAFFGQGTRLTVV.

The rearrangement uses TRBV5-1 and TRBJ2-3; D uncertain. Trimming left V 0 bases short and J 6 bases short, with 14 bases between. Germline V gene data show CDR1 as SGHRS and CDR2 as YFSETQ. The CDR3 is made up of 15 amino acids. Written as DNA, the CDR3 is TGCGCCAGCAGCTTGGAGGTCAGGATCGCGGATACGCAGTATTTT. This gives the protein CASSLEVRIADTQYF.

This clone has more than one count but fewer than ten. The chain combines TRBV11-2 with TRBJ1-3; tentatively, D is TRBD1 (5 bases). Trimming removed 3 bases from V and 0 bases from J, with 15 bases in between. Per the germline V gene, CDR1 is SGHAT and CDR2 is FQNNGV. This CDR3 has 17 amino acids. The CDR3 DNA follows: TGTGCCAGCAGCTTTACGATCGGGGGTAGCTCTGGAAACACCATATATTTT. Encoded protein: CASSFTIGGSSGNTIYF.

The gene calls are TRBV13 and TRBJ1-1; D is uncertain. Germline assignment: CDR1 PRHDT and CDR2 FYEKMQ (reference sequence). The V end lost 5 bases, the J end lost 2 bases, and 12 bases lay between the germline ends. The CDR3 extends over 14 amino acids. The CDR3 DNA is TGTGCCAGCAGCCTCCCGGGGAAAAACACTGAAGCTTTCTTT. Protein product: CASSLPGKNTEAFF.

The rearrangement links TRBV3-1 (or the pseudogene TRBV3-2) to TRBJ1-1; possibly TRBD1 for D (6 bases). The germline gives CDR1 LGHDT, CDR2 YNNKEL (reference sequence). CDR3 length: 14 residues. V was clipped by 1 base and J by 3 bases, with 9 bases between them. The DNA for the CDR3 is TGTGCCAGCAGCCAAGTCTCAGGGGACACTGAAGCTTTCTTT. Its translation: CASSQVSGDTEAFF.

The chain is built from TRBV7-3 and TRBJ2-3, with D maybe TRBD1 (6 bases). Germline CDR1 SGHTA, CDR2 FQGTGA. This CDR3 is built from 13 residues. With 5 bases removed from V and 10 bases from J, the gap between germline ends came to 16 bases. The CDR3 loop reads CASSEASGDAQYF. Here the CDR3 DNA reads TGTGCCAGCAGCGAGGCCTCAGGGGACGCGCAGTATTTT. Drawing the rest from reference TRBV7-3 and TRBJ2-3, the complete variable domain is GAGVSQTPSNKVTEKGKYVELRCDPISGHTALYWYRQSLGQGPEFLIYFQGTGAADDSGLPNDRFFAVRPEGSVSTLKIQRTERGDSAVYLCASSEASGDAQYFGPGTRLTVL.

The CDR3 here is CAITPTGDYGYTF. DNA for the CDR3: TGTGCCATCACCCCGACAGGGGACTATGGCTACACCTTC. The J gene is TRBJ1-2, the V gene TRBV10-3; 8 nucleotides line up with TRBD1. The CDR3 extends over 13 amino acids. J was trimmed by 3 bases and V by 7 bases; bases with no gene match: 4. CDR1 is ENHRY and CDR2 is SYGVKD in the germline V gene.